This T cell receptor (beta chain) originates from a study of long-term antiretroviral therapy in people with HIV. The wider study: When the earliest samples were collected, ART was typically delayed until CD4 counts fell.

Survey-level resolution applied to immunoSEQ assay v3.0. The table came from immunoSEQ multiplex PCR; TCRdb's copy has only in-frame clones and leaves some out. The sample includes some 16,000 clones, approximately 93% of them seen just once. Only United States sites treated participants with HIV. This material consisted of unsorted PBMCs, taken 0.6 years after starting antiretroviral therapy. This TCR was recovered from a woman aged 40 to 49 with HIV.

The CDR3 region is CASSFNGNTEAFF. DNA for the CDR3: TGTGCCAGCAGCTTTAACGGGAACACTGAAGCTTTCTTT. The chain couples TRBV11-2 to TRBJ1-1, with D unclear. Looked up from germline, CDR1 is SGHAT and CDR2 is FQNNGV. V lost 3 bases and J lost 1, with 6 bases in between. The CDR3 totals 13 residues.